This T cell receptor beta chain is drawn from a study of metastatic and nonmetastatic thyroid tumors. Study-wide context: From malignant and benign thyroid patients, repertoires in blood and in tumor or nodule tissue were compared. The study's findings and limits: In both blood and tumor samples, TCR beta diversity was reported significantly higher for malignant than benign nodules.

Thyroid surgery took place with no prior treatment in any patient. As originally analysed: A classifier for distant metastasis in papillary thyroid cancer was constructed using CDR3 differences observed across clinicopathological groups. MiXCR reprocessed the PCR reads for TCRdb. In this record, the V and J calls reflect TCRdb's handling and not the investigators' own analysis. The sample includes fewer than 13,000 clones, under 30% of them seen just once. Trimming cost V 2 bases and J 5 bases; bases outside gene matches: 1. This CDR3 has 13 amino acids. This clone was seen ten or more times. Antigen: not known.

The specimen sequenced was tumor tissue. This sequence was found in a female donor with papillary thyroid cancer or a benign thyroid nodule (not recorded which). Some clones in this sample may be carry-over from other donors' samples. The chain recombines TRBV12-3 or TRBV12-4 with TRBJ1-1; 8 bases align to TRBD1. The CDR3 loop is CASSLYRGTEAFF. Written as DNA, the CDR3 is TGTGCCAGCAGTTTATACAGGGGGACTGAAGCTTTCTTT.